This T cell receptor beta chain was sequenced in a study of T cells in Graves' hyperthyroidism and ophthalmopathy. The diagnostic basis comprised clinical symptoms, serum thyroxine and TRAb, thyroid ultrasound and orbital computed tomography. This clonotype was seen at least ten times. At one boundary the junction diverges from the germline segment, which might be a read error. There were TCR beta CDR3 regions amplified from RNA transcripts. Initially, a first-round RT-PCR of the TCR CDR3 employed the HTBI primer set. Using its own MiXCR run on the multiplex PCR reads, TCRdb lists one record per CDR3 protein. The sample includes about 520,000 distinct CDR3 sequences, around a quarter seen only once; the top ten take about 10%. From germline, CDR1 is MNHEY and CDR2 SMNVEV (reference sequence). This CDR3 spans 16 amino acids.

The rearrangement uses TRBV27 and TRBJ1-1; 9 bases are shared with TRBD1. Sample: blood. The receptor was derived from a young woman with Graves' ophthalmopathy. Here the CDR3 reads CAGSLGPGTGRTEAFF. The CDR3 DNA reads TGTGCCGGCAGTTTAGGCCCCGGGACAGGGAGGACTGAAGCTTTCTTT.